In its sample, the clone carrying this T cell receptor beta chain was seen a few times. What it binds is not known. Every TCR beta cDNA library bore unique molecular identifiers. MiXCR, applied by TCRdb to the PCR reads, yields one record per CDR3 protein. The sample records 350,000 to 500,000 distinct CDR3 sequences, less than 40% being singletons. This entry belongs to a study of post-analysis software for immune sequencing data. Study-wide results and caveats: Strong co-clustering by F measure was evident for samples that had been prepared in the same batch. Patients had higher frequencies than controls of a few TRBV segments, including TRBV5-6, TRBV5-1 and TRBV20-1.

V shed 2 bases and J shed 6 bases, with 26 bases lying between them. Per the germline V gene, CDR1 is SGHRS and CDR2 is YFSETQ. CDR3 size: 18 residues. The chain joins TRBV5-1 to TRBJ1-1; the D gene is possibly TRBD1 (6 bases). The receptor's source is a girl aged 2 to 9 with multiple sclerosis. Source material: blood. The CDR3 is CASSFYPGTSPSRAEAFF. CDR3 coding DNA: TGCGCCAGCAGCTTCTACCCCGGGACATCCCCTTCAAGAGCTGAAGCTTTCTTT.